Below, 6 T cell receptor beta chains from the same sample are listed, as sequenced in a study of blood T cell repertoires in COVID-19. Some clones are missing from TCRdb's copy, which holds only in-frame ones; the method was immunoSEQ multiplex PCR. The repertoire holds approximately 200,000 clones, around 88% seen once, with about 4% in the top ten. The sequencing input was peripheral blood. The source of these receptors is a woman in her thirties with acute or convalescent COVID-19.

This CDR3 is CATKTGGTLKLFF. Here the CDR3 DNA reads TGTGCCACCAAAACAGGGGGTACTTTAAAACTGTTTTTT. This chain uses TRBV28 with TRBJ1-4, with 8 nucleotides matching TRBD1. V gave up 10 bases and J gave up 10 bases; unmatched junction bases: 11. Germline lookup yields CDR1 MDHEN and CDR2 SYDVKM. The CDR3 length is 13 residues.

The chain employs TRBV11-1 and TRBJ1-1; tentative D call: TRBD1 (5 bases). The germline V and J ends were trimmed by 8 bases and 1 base, with 11 bases remaining between them. The CDR3 contains 13 residues. Germline values: CDR1 SGHAT, CDR2 FQDESV (reference sequence). The CDR3 sequence is CASRGGGNTEAFF. Here the CDR3 DNA reads TGTGCCAGCCGCGGCGGGGGGAACACTGAAGCTTTCTTT.

The V and J genes are TRBV5-1 and TRBJ2-5, with 8 bases lining up with TRBD1. This CDR3 spans 16 amino acids. The germline gives CDR1 SGHRS, CDR2 YFSETQ. The ends lost 0 bases at V and 5 bases at J; junction bases unmatched: 9. This chain's CDR3 is CASSLAQDRVEETQYF. CDR3 in DNA: TGCGCCAGCAGCTTGGCCCAGGACAGGGTGGAGGAGACCCAGTACTTC.

The chain has TRBV14 and TRBJ2-2; TRBD2 matches at 7 bases. Germline V gene sequence: CDR1 SGHDN, CDR2 FVKESK. There are 15 residues in the CDR3. The trim removed 1 base at V and 9 bases at J, leaving 8 bases unmatched. CDR3 protein: CASSQVRTSGRELFF. The CDR3 DNA is TGTGCCAGCAGCCAAGTTCGGACTAGTGGGAGGGAGCTGTTTTTT.

The genes are TRBV11-3 and TRBJ2-3; D not resolved. The V and J ends lost 4 bases and 6 bases respectively, with 5 bases between them. The CDR3 covers 11 residues. CDR1 and CDR2 from the germline V gene are SGHNT and YENEEA. This CDR3 reads CASSSCDTQYF. CDR3 sequence (DNA): TGTGCCAGCAGCTCTTGTGATACGCAGTATTTT.

This chain uses TRBV11-3 with TRBJ2-1; D is perhaps TRBD2 (5 bases). The CDR3 loop spans 14 amino acids. Germline V CDR1 and CDR2: SGHNT, YENEEA. V shed 1 base and J shed 8 bases, with 12 bases lying between them. For the CDR3, the DNA is TGTGCCAGCAGCTTAGGACGGGGAGATGATGAGCAGTTCTTC. As protein: CASSLGRGDDEQFF. Based on the CDR3 plus reference TRBV11-3 and TRBJ2-1, the full variable domain is EAGVVQSPRYKIIEKKQPVAFWCNPISGHNTLYWYLQNLGQGPELLIRYENEEAVDDSQLPKDRFSAERLKGVDSTLKIQPAELGDSAVYLCASSLGRGDDEQFFGPGTRLTVL.